These T cell receptor beta chains were read from a single sample in a study of CD8+CD57+ T cells in acquired aplastic anemia. TCRdb called the reads again in MiXCR, with one record for every CDR3 protein. The sample lists hundreds of thousands of distinct CDR3 sequences, around 32% occurring once. The sequenced sample was sorted CD4+, CD8+, or CD8+CD57+ T cells (not recorded which) from PBMCs. The receptors shown here come from a human donor with aplastic anemia. CDR3s include the opening cysteine and the closing phenylalanine or tryptophan. The D gene is left open where the match is weak. Size values are once, few and many counts, or a class for expanded clones, and some rows have none.

>TRBJ1-2|TRBV6-1|many|TRBD1
CATRGLGGYTF
TGTGCCACCAGGGGGCTTGGGGGCTACACCTTC
>TRBJ1-1|TRBV10-2|many|-
CATTGGGRTEAFF
TGCGCCACTACCGGGGGGGGGAGGACTGAAGCTTTCTTT
>TRBJ2-5|TRBV12-5|-|TRBD1
CASGSGQEGQETQYF
TGTGCTAGTGGTTCGGGACAGGAGGGGCAAGAGACCCAGTACTTC
>TRBJ1-2|TRBV18|-|TRBD1
CASSPGQENGYTF
TGTGCCAGCTCACCAGGACAGGAAAATGGCTACACCTTC
>TRBJ1-2|TRBV7-2|many|-
CASSPSPFSYGYTF
TGTGCCAGCAGCCCCAGCCCCTTCTCCTATGGCTACACCTTC
>TRBJ1-3|TRBV19|many|-
CASSISTGAGNTIYF
TGTGCCAGTAGTATTTCGACAGGAGCTGGAAACACCATATATTTT
>TRBJ1-6|TRBV6-5|few|-
CASSYPEGGSPLHF
TGTGCCAGCAGTTACCCCGAGGGTGGTTCACCCCTCCACTTT
>TRBJ1-2|TRBV24-1|many|TRBD1
CATYGTGPNGGYTF
TGTGCCACCTATGGGACAGGGCCCAATGGGGGCTACACCTTC
>TRBJ1-2|TRBV20-1|few|TRBD1
CSARDWEGQGARTF
TGCAGTGCTAGAGATTGGGAGGGACAGGGGGCTCGCACCTTC
>TRBJ2-5|TRBV19|many|TRBD2
CASSTLLAGSQETQYF
TGTGCCAGTAGTACCCTATTAGCGGGATCCCAAGAGACCCAGTACTTC
>TRBJ1-1|TRBV28|few|-
CASSGTGEAFF
TGTGCCAGCAGTGGTACGGGTGAAGCTTTCTTT
>TRBJ1-3|TRBV2|-|TRBD1
CASRTGGQGNTIYF
TGTGCCAGCAGAACAGGGGGTCAGGGGAACACCATATATTTT
>TRBJ2-2|TRBV25-1|many|TRBD2
CASSARTSGEGNTGELFF
TGTGCCAGCAGTGCGAGGACTAGCGGGGAAGGGAACACCGGGGAGCTGTTTTTT
>TRBJ2-5|TRBV12-3/TRBV12-4|-|-
CASTRGSQETQYF
TGTGCCAGCACTAGGGGTTCCCAAGAGACCCAGTACTTC
>TRBJ1-2|TRBV9|once|-
CASSVVGAGYGYTF
TGTGCCAGCAGCGTTGTTGGGGCGGGCTATGGCTACACCTTC
>TRBJ2-1|TRBV19|-|-
CATSMAPSAHNEQFF
TGTGCCACCTCCATGGCGCCTAGCGCCCACAATGAGCAGTTCTTC
>TRBJ2-3|TRBV24-1|many|-
CATRGGTDTQYF
TGTGCCACCAGGGGGGGCACAGATACGCAGTATTTT
>TRBJ2-1|TRBV11-1|-|TRBD2
CASSLVGLAGGSSYNEQFF
TGTGCCAGCAGCTTAGTAGGGCTAGCGGGGGGGAGCTCCTACAATGAGCAGTTCTTC
>TRBJ2-1|TRBV10-3|once|TRBD2
CASRPGLAGNNEQLF
TGTGCCAGCAGACCGGGACTAGCGGGAAACAATGAGCAGCTCTTC
>TRBJ1-5|TRBV14|many|-
CASSRGGDQPQHF
TGTGCCAGCAGCAGAGGAGGAGATCAGCCCCAGCATTTT
>TRBJ2-7|TRBV11-2|few|-
CASSLFLGGSYEQYF
TGTGCCAGCAGCTTGTTTCTGGGGGGCTCCTACGAGCAGTACTTC
>TRBJ1-6|TRBV20-1|-|TRBD1
CSARKTGVGINSPLHF
TGCAGTGCTAGAAAAACAGGGGTAGGAATTAATTCACCCCTCCACTTT
>TRBJ1-2|TRBV25-1|many|-
CASSQGRGYGYTF
TGTGCCAGCAGCCAGGGGAGAGGCTATGGCTACACCTTC
>TRBJ1-1|TRBV6-1|-|-
CASRMFLSGGTEAFF
TGTGCCAGCAGAATGTTTTTATCTGGGGGGACTGAAGCTTTCTTT
>TRBJ2-7|TRBV11-1|-|TRBD1
CASSKGQGRLGYGQYF
TGTGCCAGCAGCAAGGGACAGGGGAGATTAGGTTACGGGCAGTACTTC
>TRBJ2-3|TRBV20-1|once|TRBD2
CSARPTSGYTDMQYF
TGCAGTGCTAGACCGACTAGCGGTTACACAGATATGCAGTATTTT
>TRBJ2-5|TRBV4-1|few|-
CASSAQAETETQYF
TGCGCCAGCAGCGCCCAGGCGGAGACCGAGACCCAGTACTTC
>TRBJ1-3|TRBV9|many|TRBD1
CASSAKGAYGNTIYF
TGTGCCAGCAGCGCAAAGGGGGCGTACGGAAACACCATATATTTT
>TRBJ2-7|TRBV3-1|-|TRBD2
CASSESGRAAYEQYF
TGTGCCAGCAGCGAAAGCGGGAGGGCCGCCTACGAGCAGTACTTC
>TRBJ2-7|TRBV11-2|-|-
CASSLGPQGTPRSYEQYF
TGTGCCAGCAGCTTAGGCCCTCAGGGGACACCCCGCTCCTACGAGCAGTACTTC
>TRBJ2-7|TRBV24-1|-|TRBD2
CATSARKAGGYEQYF
TGTGCCACCAGTGCTAGAAAAGCGGGGGGCTACGAGCAGTACTTC
>TRBJ1-2|TRBV24-1|many|-
CATSGPELNYGYTF
TGTGCCACCAGTGGGCCGGAACTTAACTATGGCTACACCTTC
>TRBJ2-7|TRBV25-1|-|TRBD2
CATRASGAYEQYF
TGTGCCACCCGGGCTAGCGGAGCCTACGAGCAGTACTTC
>TRBJ2-4|TRBV11-2|-|-
CASSLIQGGNIQYF
TGTGCCAGCAGCTTAATACAGGGTGGAAACATTCAGTACTTC